This TCR beta chain came from a study of blood T cell repertoires in COVID-19. Study-wide context: Both acute and convalescent COVID-19 samples were obtained from the United States, Italy and Spain. T cells, B-cell-depleted T cells, or PBMCs provided the cDNA or gDNA that served as material.

This CDR3 comprises 14 residues. The germline V gene has CDR1 MNHEY and CDR2 SVGAGI. V lost 10 bases and J 1 base, leaving 11 bases between the germline ends. As originally analysed: Amplifying reference gene primers gave estimates of nucleated cell counts. Only in-frame clones appear in the TCRdb table, and some are missing; sequencing was by immunoSEQ multiplex PCR. V and J calls and clone size are those listed in that table; D and trimming were worked out from the DNA. This sample carries more than 150,000 clones, roughly 86% of them seen once, and the ten largest clones take just under 2.5%. The chain combines TRBV6-5 with TRBJ2-6; D not certain. The sample taken for sequencing was peripheral blood. This TCR was sampled from a man between 35 and 55 years old with active or convalescent COVID-19. The CDR3 loop reads CATGTESGANVLTF. CDR3 nucleotides: TGTGCCACCGGAACAGAGTCTGGGGCCAACGTCCTGACTTTC.